Listed below are T cell receptor beta chains from one sample, sequenced in a study of control samples from healthy donors and cancer patients. The method was immunoSEQ multiplex PCR; TCRdb's version includes in-frame clones alone and lacks a portion of them. This sample carries fewer than 95,000 clones, roughly nine tenths of them seen once, and the ten largest clones take around 1.3%. The sequenced sample consisted of blood. Receptors were obtained from a woman in her forties or fifties in good health. CDR3s include the opening cysteine and the closing phenylalanine or tryptophan. D genes are given only for firm matches. Size is stated for part of the rows, as once, few or many counts, or as a class when the clone is expanded.

d_gene	v_gene	j_gene	abundance	CDR3aa	CDR3nt
-	TRBV5-1	TRBJ2-5	-	CASSLEETQYF	TGCGCCAGCAGCTTGGAAGAGACCCAGTACTTC
-	TRBV5-1	TRBJ2-5	-	CASSLAGVAGGVAQYF	TGCGCCAGCAGCTTGGCAGGGGTGGCCGGGGGAGTGGCCCAGTACTTC
-	TRBV12-5	TRBJ1-2	-	CASGLVRRGAGYTF	TGTGCTAGTGGTTTGGTAAGGAGAGGGGCTGGCTACACCTTC
-	TRBV6-1	TRBJ1-4	-	CASSEIADTATNEKLFF	TGTGCCAGCAGTGAAATTGCAGACACTGCAACTAATGAAAAACTGTTTTTT
TRBD2	TRBV5-6	TRBJ2-1	-	CASSLGSGRFYEQFF	TGTGCCAGCAGCTTGGGTAGCGGGAGATTTTATGAGCAGTTCTTC
-	TRBV9	TRBJ2-1	-	CASSVSGPYNEQFF	TGTGCCAGCAGCGTTAGCGGACCCTACAATGAGCAGTTCTTC
TRBD1	TRBV3-1/TRBV3-2	TRBJ2-7	few	CASSQDAAGQVTYEQYF	TGTGCCAGCAGCCAAGACGCCGCTGGACAGGTGACCTACGAGCAGTACTTC
TRBD1	TRBV6-6	TRBJ1-6	few	CASSTLQGAPPLHF	TGTGCCAGCAGTACTTTACAGGGGGCCCCACCCCTCCACTTT
TRBD2	TRBV6-6	TRBJ2-3	-	CASSLTSGTDTQYF	TGTGCCAGCAGTCTGACTAGCGGCACAGATACGCAGTATTTT
-	TRBV6-1	TRBJ2-7	-	CASSEGGRRLSEQYF	TGTGCCAGCAGTGAAGGGGGACGCCGTTTGTCCGAGCAGTACTTC
-	TRBV18	TRBJ1-4	-	CASSPLDRRRANEKLFF	TGTGCCAGCTCGCCTCTTGACAGGCGGAGGGCTAATGAAAAACTGTTTTTT
TRBD1	TRBV19	TRBJ1-5	-	CGSGQGAGSNQPQHF	TGTGGCTCGGGACAGGGGGCGGGGAGCAATCAGCCCCAGCATTTT
-	TRBV7-6	TRBJ2-6	-	CASSGRLRTGANVLTF	TGTGCCAGCAGCGGTCGGTTAAGGACTGGGGCCAACGTCCTGACTTTC
-	TRBV6-4	TRBJ1-1	-	CASSGMNTEAFF	TGTGCCAGCAGTGGCATGAACACTGAAGCTTTCTTT
-	TRBV9	TRBJ2-4	-	CASSAKAGWDVENIQYF	TGTGCCAGCAGCGCGAAGGCCGGGTGGGATGTAGAAAACATTCAGTACTTC
-	TRBV6-1	TRBJ2-2	-	CASSVGRGHFANTGELFF	TGTGCCAGCAGTGTTGGACGGGGCCATTTCGCGAACACCGGGGAGCTGTTTTTT
-	TRBV7-2	TRBJ1-6	-	CASSSGVNNSPLHF	TGTGCCAGCAGCTCCGGGGTCAATAATTCACCCCTCCACTTT
-	TRBV7-3	TRBJ1-1	-	CASSVRARGEAFF	TGTGCCAGCAGCGTACGGGCTAGGGGTGAAGCTTTCTTT
-	TRBV5-1	TRBJ2-7	-	CASSSTGEEGSEQYF	TGCGCCAGCAGCTCCACAGGGGAGGAAGGTAGCGAGCAGTACTTC
-	TRBV6-4	TRBJ1-2	-	CATKLTATNYGYTF	TGTGCCACCAAATTGACAGCGACTAACTATGGCTACACCTTC
-	TRBV19	TRBJ1-1	-	CASSISSFSNTEAFF	TGTGCCAGTAGTATCTCGTCTTTCAGTAACACTGAAGCTTTCTTT
-	TRBV21-1	TRBJ2-7	once	CASSTLREQYF	TGTGCCAGCAGTACACTACGGGAGCAGTACTTC
TRBD1	TRBV27	TRBJ2-7	few	CASSHRGKSSYEQYF	TGTGCCAGCAGTCACAGGGGCAAGAGCTCCTACGAGCAGTACTTC
-	TRBV7-2	TRBJ2-6	-	CASSPQGSGANVLTF	TGTGCCAGCAGCCCCCAGGGTTCTGGGGCCAACGTCCTGACTTTC
-	TRBV24-1	TRBJ2-3	once	CATSAGKRDTQYF	TGTGCCACCAGTGCGGGGAAGAGGGATACGCAGTATTTT
TRBD1	TRBV6-5	TRBJ1-2	-	CASSYSRRGSNYGYTF	TGTGCCAGCAGTTACTCACGCAGGGGGAGTAACTATGGCTACACCTTC
TRBD2	TRBV10-3	TRBJ2-3	-	CAISDTLTSGSTDTQYF	TGTGCCATCAGTGATACACTGACTAGCGGTAGCACAGATACGCAGTATTTT
-	TRBV9	TRBJ1-1	-	CASSAIKGTEAFF	TGTGCCAGCAGCGCGATTAAGGGCACTGAAGCTTTCTTT
TRBD1	TRBV6-2/TRBV6-3	TRBJ1-2	-	CASSPRTGISGYTF	TGTGCCAGCAGTCCACGGACAGGGATAAGTGGCTACACCTTC
TRBD1	TRBV4-2	TRBJ1-1	-	CASSPGEGASTEAFF	TGTGCCAGCAGCCCCGGAGAGGGGGCGAGCACTGAAGCTTTCTTT
TRBD1	TRBV19	TRBJ2-2	-	CASRTGTGGRELFF	TGTGCCAGTAGAACCGGGACAGGGGGAAGGGAACTGTTTTTT
-	TRBV6-5	TRBJ2-7	once	CASSSRGGGYEQYF	TGTGCCAGCAGTTCCCGAGGAGGGGGTTACGAGCAGTACTTC
TRBD2	TRBV18	TRBJ2-3	-	CASSPLNRGGGDTQYF	TGTGCCAGCTCACCCCTCAACCGCGGGGGAGGAGATACGCAGTATTTT
-	TRBV9	TRBJ2-2	once	CASSAVGRGLTGELFF	TGTGCCAGCAGCGCCGTAGGTCGCGGGCTTACCGGGGAGCTGTTTTTT
-	TRBV5-4	TRBJ1-2	-	CASSLEGVRQNYGYTF	TGTGCCAGCAGCTTGGAAGGGGTTAGGCAGAACTATGGCTACACCTTC
-	TRBV25-1	TRBJ1-2	-	CASRTGSSYTNYGYTF	TGTGCCAGCAGGACTGGGAGTTCGTACACTAACTATGGCTACACCTTC